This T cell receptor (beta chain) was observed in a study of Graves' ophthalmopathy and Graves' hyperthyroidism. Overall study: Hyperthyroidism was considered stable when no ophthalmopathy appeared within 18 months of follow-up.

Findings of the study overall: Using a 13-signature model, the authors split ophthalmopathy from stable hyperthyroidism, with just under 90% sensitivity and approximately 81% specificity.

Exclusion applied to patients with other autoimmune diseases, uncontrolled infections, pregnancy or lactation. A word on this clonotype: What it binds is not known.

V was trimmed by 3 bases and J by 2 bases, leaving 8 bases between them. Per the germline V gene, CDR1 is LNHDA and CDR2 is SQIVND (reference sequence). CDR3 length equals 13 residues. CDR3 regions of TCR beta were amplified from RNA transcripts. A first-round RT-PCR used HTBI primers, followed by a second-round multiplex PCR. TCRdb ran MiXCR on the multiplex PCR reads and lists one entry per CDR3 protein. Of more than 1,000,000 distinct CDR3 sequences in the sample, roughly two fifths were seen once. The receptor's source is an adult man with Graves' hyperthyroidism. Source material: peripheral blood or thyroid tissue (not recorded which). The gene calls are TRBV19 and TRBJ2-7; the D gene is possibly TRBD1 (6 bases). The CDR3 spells CASSMWGPYEQYF. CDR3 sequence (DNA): TGTGCCAGTAGTATGTGGGGGCCCTACGAGCAGTACTTC.